The 24 T cell receptor beta chains in this list originate from one sample, sequenced in a study of CD8+ T cells in alopecia areata. In each case, RNA was isolated and then reverse transcribed into cDNA as the sequencing template. Generated by immunoSEQ multiplex PCR, the TCRdb table keeps only in-frame clones and is missing some. In the table there are roughly 97,000 clones, approximately 42% of which are singletons. Material: CD4+ T cells sorted from blood. These receptors were collected from a human donor with alopecia areata.

The J gene is TRBJ2-7, the V gene TRBV5-1, with TRBD1 matching over 8 bases. V trimming: 4 bases; J trimming: 6 bases; junction bases outside the gene matches: 12. The CDR3 is 15 residues long. The germline V gene encodes CDR1 SGHRS and CDR2 YFSETQ. The CDR3 DNA reads as TGCGCCAGCAGCATCGGACAGGGCGTATTCGTCGAGCAGTACTTC. This sequence encodes CASSIGQGVFVEQYF. Full variable domain (outside the CDR3, taken from reference TRBV5-1 and TRBJ2-7): KAGVTQTPRYLIKTRGQQVTLSCSPISGHRSVSWYQQTPGQGLQFLFEYFSETQRNKGNFPGRFSGRQFSNSRSEMNVSTLELGDSALYLCASSIGQGVFVEQYFGPGTRLTVT.

The chain links TRBV5-1 to TRBJ2-5; perhaps TRBD1 as D (6 bases). Deletions cut 4 bases from V and 2 bases from J, with 12 bases between. Germline values: CDR1 SGHRS, CDR2 YFSETQ. The CDR3 contains 14 residues. This CDR3 is CASSPQGLQETQYF. The CDR3 DNA reads TGCGCCAGCAGCCCGCAGGGGCTTCAAGAGACCCAGTACTTC.

The table lists this clone with a few counts. V is TRBV19 and J is TRBJ1-5; D is ambiguous. Germline CDR1 reads LNHDA; CDR2 reads SQIVND (reference sequence). V lost 2 bases, J lost 2 bases, and 7 bases lay in between. The CDR3 is 14 amino acids. CDR3 residues: CASSISGGNQPQHF. The CDR3 DNA is TGTGCCAGTAGTATATCTGGTGGCAATCAGCCCCAGCATTTT.

The CDR3 spells CASSFPSAGVQETQYF. The CDR3 DNA follows: TGTGCCAGCAGCTTTCCATCCGCGGGGGTACAAGAGACCCAGTACTTC. This chain uses TRBV7-2 with TRBJ2-5; 7 positions match TRBD2. The CDR3 consists of 16 residues. V trimming: 3 bases; J trimming: 2 bases; junction bases outside the gene matches: 9. Germline-derived CDR1 and CDR2 are SGHTA and FQGNSA.

This clone was detected ten times or more. This chain links TRBV28 with TRBJ1-1, with 7 bases aligning to TRBD1. The CDR3 extends over 13 amino acids. With 11 bases clipped from V and 1 base from J, the junction kept 7 bases outside the gene matches. Germline V CDR1 and CDR2: MDHEN, SYDVKM. The CDR3 DNA reads as TGTGCCCTGAATAAGGGGGCGAACACTGAAGCTTTCTTT. This translates into CALNKGANTEAFF.

This rearrangement joins TRBV19 to TRBJ2-1; TRBD2 is a possible D gene (6 bases). The germline V gene encodes CDR1 LNHDA and CDR2 SQIVND (reference sequence). V lost 3 bases and J 7 bases, leaving 7 bases between the germline ends. The CDR3 contains 12 residues. This CDR3 reads CASSIAGNEQFF. CDR3 bases: TGTGCCAGTAGTATTGCGGGAAATGAGCAGTTCTTC.

The rearrangement links TRBV29-1 to TRBJ1-1, with 10 bases lining up with TRBD1. This CDR3 is built from 13 residues. CDR1 is SQVTM, CDR2 ANQGSEA, per germline. V lost 6 bases to trimming and J lost 5 bases; unmatched junction nucleotides: 6. The CDR3 DNA sequence: TGCAGCGTGACGACAGGGGGCCGGACTGAAGCTTTCTTT. Translation: CSVTTGGRTEAFF.

In this sample, this clone turned up a few times. The rearrangement uses TRBV4-1 and TRBJ2-7, with 11 bases identical to TRBD2. The CDR3 totals 16 residues. Germline V gives CDR1 MGHRA, CDR2 YSYEKL. The J segment lost 2 bases and the V segment lost 0 bases, leaving 3 bases of the junction unmatched. The CDR3 DNA is TGCGCCAGCAGCCAAGAGAGACTAGCGGGGCCCTACGAGCAGTACTTC. Translated, it gives CASSQERLAGPYEQYF.

This chain links TRBV7-2 with TRBJ2-7; 12 positions agree with TRBD1. The CDR3 sequence is 16 residues long. Germline V gene data show CDR1 as SGHTA and CDR2 as FQGNSA. The V and J ends lost 0 bases and 4 bases, in that order; junction bases with no gene match: 4. The chain's CDR3 is CASSLARDRGLYEQYF. CDR3 sequence (DNA): TGTGCCAGCAGCTTAGCGCGGGACAGGGGGCTTTACGAGCAGTACTTC. The full variable domain, completed using reference TRBV7-2 and TRBJ2-7, is GAGVSQSPSNKVTEKGKDVELRCDPISGHTALYWYRQSLGQGLEFLIYFQGNSAPDKSGLPSDRFSAERTGGSVSTLTIQRTQQEDSAVYLCASSLARDRGLYEQYFGPGTRLTVT.

This clone appeared a few times. The rearrangement joins TRBV18 to TRBJ2-1; TRBD2 matches at 10 bases. The CDR3 has 15 residues. CDR1 KGHSH and CDR2 LQKENI come from the germline V gene. V lost 3 bases and J lost 7; bases outside the gene matches: 6. Written as DNA, the CDR3 is TGTGCCAGCTCACCTCTAGCGGGAGTCGGGAATGAGCAGTTCTTC. Translated: CASSPLAGVGNEQFF. Combining the CDR3 with reference TRBV18 and TRBJ2-1 gives the whole variable domain NAGVMQNPRHLVRRRGQEARLRCSPMKGHSHVYWYRQLPEEGLKFMVYLQKENIIDESGMPKERFSAEFPKEGPSILRIQQVVRGDSAAYFCASSPLAGVGNEQFFGPGTRLTVL.

This clone appeared a few times. The V gene is TRBV7-3, the J gene TRBJ2-3; TRBD2 agrees at 10 bases. Trimming cost V 4 bases and J 6 bases; bases outside gene matches: 10. CDR1 and CDR2 (germline): SGHTA, FQGTGA. CDR3 size: 16 residues. The CDR3: CASSWIRTSGPDTQYF. CDR3 nucleotides: TGTGCCAGCAGCTGGATACGGACTAGCGGCCCCGATACGCAGTATTTT.

This clone showed up just a few times. The chain links TRBV30 to TRBJ2-7; D gene ambiguous. In germline, CDR1 is GTSNPN, CDR2 SVGIG (reference sequence). The V end lost 7 bases, the J end lost 3 bases, and 13 bases lay between the germline ends. This CDR3 is built from 12 residues. CDR3 protein: CASRTALYEQYF. In nucleotides, the CDR3 is TGTGCCTCTCGGACCGCACTCTACGAGCAGTACTTC. The variable domain in full, with the rest retrieved from reference TRBV30 and TRBJ2-7, is SQTIHQWPATLVQPVGSPLSLECTVEGTSNPNLYWYRQAAGRGLQLLFYSVGIGQISSEVPQNLSASRPQDRQFILSSKKLLLSDSGFYLCASRTALYEQYFGPGTRLTVT.

The chain links TRBV5-1 to TRBJ2-5; TRBD2 matches at 12 bases. From germline, CDR1 is SGHRS and CDR2 YFSETQ. With V trimmed by 4 bases and J by 4 bases, 5 bases remained unmatched. CDR3 length: 15 residues. CDR3 residues: CASSAGLAGSETQYF. The CDR3 DNA follows: TGCGCCAGCAGCGCTGGACTAGCGGGATCAGAGACCCAGTACTTC.

The chain links TRBV20-1 to TRBJ1-1, with D perhaps TRBD1 (5 bases). Trimming cost V 7 bases and J 1 base, with 7 bases left between them. The CDR3 runs 11 residues. Per germline, CDR1 DFQATT and CDR2 SNEGSKA (reference sequence). The CDR3, as DNA: TGCAGTGTTCAGGGGAACACTGAAGCTTTCTTT. It encodes CSVQGNTEAFF.

The V and J genes are TRBV25-1 and TRBJ1-5; 8 bases map to TRBD1. The CDR3 is 15 amino acids. J lost 6 bases, V lost 4 bases, and 8 bases had no gene match. CDR1 is MGHDK and CDR2 is SYGVNS in the germline V gene. Here the CDR3 reads CASSVNGQGTQPQHF. The CDR3 coding sequence is TGTGCCAGCAGTGTCAACGGACAGGGTACTCAGCCCCAGCATTTT.

The chain employs TRBV2 and TRBJ1-4; D is ambiguous. Trimming shortened V by 8 bases and J by 8 bases, and 6 bases separated the two germline ends. The CDR3 loop spans 10 amino acids. The V gene's germline CDR1 is SNHLY and CDR2 FYNNEI. This CDR3 is CASLREKLFF. In DNA form, the CDR3 reads TGTGCCAGCCTCCGGGAAAAACTGTTTTTT.

This chain links TRBV7-7 with TRBJ2-3, with 8 positions matching TRBD2. Per germline, CDR1 SSHAT and CDR2 FNYEAQ (reference sequence). V gave up 4 bases and J gave up 2 bases; unmatched junction bases: 2. The CDR3 is 14 amino acids. CDR3 DNA: TGTGCCAGCAGCTACGGACTAGCCACAGATACGCAGTATTTT. Translation gives CASSYGLATDTQYF.

This clone was counted only a few times. Here the CDR3 reads CASSLTSGGASDTQYF. CDR3 sequence (DNA): TGTGCCAGCAGTCTAACTAGCGGGGGGGCGTCAGATACGCAGTATTTT. The V call is TRBV27, the J call TRBJ2-3, with 13 bases identical to TRBD2. Trimming cost V 5 bases and J 4 bases; bases outside gene matches: 6. Per the germline V gene, CDR1 is MNHEY and CDR2 is SMNVEV (reference sequence). This CDR3 comprises 16 residues.

The V call is TRBV27, the J call TRBJ2-5; D may be TRBD1 or TRBD2 (5 bases each). V shed 2 bases and J shed 7 bases, with 20 bases lying between them. Germline lookup yields CDR1 MNHEY and CDR2 SMNVEV (reference sequence). The CDR3 sequence is 16 residues long. The CDR3 here is CASSLGSGTGWVTQYF. DNA for the CDR3: TGTGCCAGCAGTTTAGGATCGGGGACCGGATGGGTGACCCAGTACTTC.

The rearrangement links TRBV7-3 to TRBJ1-1; 10 nucleotides align to TRBD1. From germline, CDR1 is SGHTA and CDR2 FQGTGA. Trimming cost V 5 bases and J 4 bases; bases outside gene matches: 7. This CDR3 is 15 amino acids long. The CDR3: CASSKSGQGGTEAFF. CDR3 DNA: TGTGCCAGCAGCAAGAGTGGACAGGGGGGCACTGAAGCTTTCTTT.

This clone was seen many times. The chain is built from TRBV11-2 and TRBJ2-2, with D possibly TRBD2 on 5 matching bases. CDR1 SGHAT and CDR2 FQNNGV come from the germline V gene. The CDR3 has 16 amino acids. V gave up 5 bases and J gave up 0 bases, with 13 bases separating them. The CDR3 coding sequence is TGTGCCAGCAGCCGGCAAGGACTCGCGAACACCGGGGAGCTGTTTTTT. This sequence encodes CASSRQGLANTGELFF.

The chain joins TRBV30 to TRBJ1-1; D is uncertain. V lost 0 bases and J 3 bases, leaving 17 bases between the germline ends. Per germline, CDR1 GTSNPN and CDR2 SVGIG (reference sequence). CDR3 length equals 16 residues. The CDR3 loop reads CAWSVLYLVADTEAFF. Here the CDR3 DNA reads TGTGCCTGGAGTGTACTTTATTTAGTTGCTGACACTGAAGCTTTCTTT. The variable domain in full, with the rest retrieved from reference TRBV30 and TRBJ1-1, is SQTIHQWPATLVQPVGSPLSLECTVEGTSNPNLYWYRQAAGRGLQLLFYSVGIGQISSEVPQNLSASRPQDRQFILSSKKLLLSDSGFYLCAWSVLYLVADTEAFFGQGTRLTVV.

V and J are TRBV6-5 and TRBJ2-2, with D possibly being TRBD1 (6 bases). Germline CDR1 and CDR2: MNHEY and SVGAGI. V lost 10 bases and J lost 4, with 13 bases in between. The CDR3 sequence is 13 residues long. The CDR3 DNA reads TGTGCCACGGCCGGCAGGGGCACCGGGGAGCTGTTTTTT. Protein sequence: CATAGRGTGELFF.

This clone was detected a few times. The rearrangement joins TRBV6-1 to TRBJ1-2; 10 nucleotides match TRBD1. Germline V lookup: CDR1 MNHNS, CDR2 SASEGT. V trimming: 4 bases; J trimming: 4 bases; junction bases outside the gene matches: 12. CDR3 length: 17 amino acids. This CDR3 reads CASSGDRGPIERYGYTF. The CDR3, as DNA: TGTGCCAGCAGTGGCGACAGGGGGCCCATCGAACGCTATGGCTACACCTTC.